This is a list of T cell receptor beta chains from one sample in a study of blood T cell repertoires in COVID-19. Some clones are missing from TCRdb's copy, which holds only in-frame ones; the method was immunoSEQ multiplex PCR. The sample shows 250,000 to 350,000 clones, 89% of them seen only once. What was sequenced was peripheral blood. The source is a man between 18 and 29 years old who had recovered from COVID-19. The CDR3 runs from the conserved cysteine through the conserved F or W. The order of the fields is J gene, D gene, clone size, CDR3 length, V gene, CDR3 DNA, CDR3 protein. A D gene is named only where the DNA matches it firmly. A clone size is listed for some rows: how often the clone was seen (once, few, many), or a class if it is expanded.

TRBJ2-7 | NA | NA | 14 | TRBV6-6 | TGTGCCAGCAGTTACTCGCGAGAGGACTACGAGCAGTACTTC | CASSYSREDYEQYF
TRBJ2-7 | TRBD1 | NA | 15 | TRBV19 | TGTGCCAGTAGTCATACGGGACAGGTTTCCTACGAGCAGTACTTC | CASSHTGQVSYEQYF
TRBJ1-2 | NA | few | 13 | TRBV6-5 | TGTGCCAGCGACCCGACAGCTAACTATGGCTACACCTTC | CASDPTANYGYTF
TRBJ1-1 | NA | once | 14 | TRBV9 | TGTGCCAGCAGCGTAGACAGGGTGAACACTGAAGCTTTCTTT | CASSVDRVNTEAFF
TRBJ1-1 | NA | NA | 16 | TRBV9 | TGTGCCAGCAGCGCTCGACAGACCTTCATGAACACTGAAGCTTTCTTT | CASSARQTFMNTEAFF
TRBJ1-2 | TRBD1 | NA | 13 | TRBV2 | TGTGCCAGCAGAGCCGGGACAGGGGACGGCTACACCTTC | CASRAGTGDGYTF
TRBJ2-7 | TRBD1 | NA | 18 | TRBV14 | TGTGCCAGCAGCCGCGGACAGGGGTTTAGGGATAGTTCCTACGAGCAGTACTTC | CASSRGQGFRDSSYEQYF
TRBJ2-5 | TRBD2 | NA | 15 | TRBV6-6 | TGTGCCAGCAGTTACTCGACGGGGGGGGGAGAGACCCAGTACTTC | CASSYSTGGGETQYF
TRBJ2-6 | NA | NA | 16 | TRBV5-1 | TGCGCCAGCAGCTTGGACACCACAGCTGGGGCCAACGTCCTGACTTTC | CASSLDTTAGANVLTF
TRBJ2-3 | TRBD2 | NA | 18 | TRBV3-1/TRBV3-2 | TGTGCCAGCAGCCAAGGGGCCCTACTAGCGGGAGGTACAGATACGCAGTATTTT | CASSQGALLAGGTDTQYF
TRBJ2-3 | NA | few | 14 | TRBV7-9 | TGTGCCAGCAGCGCCTCCGCGAGCACAGATACGCAGTATTTT | CASSASASTDTQYF
TRBJ2-1 | NA | NA | 14 | TRBV27 | TGTGCCAGCACGGCGGACGGGACCTACAATGAGCAGTTCTTC | CASTADGTYNEQFF
TRBJ1-1 | NA | NA | 16 | TRBV9 | TGTGCCAGCAGCGTAAACATTGAGGCTATGAACACTGAAGCTTTCTTT | CASSVNIEAMNTEAFF
TRBJ2-7 | NA | NA | 16 | TRBV27 | TGTGCCAGCAGTTTAAACAGGGAGTCGTGGTGGTACGAGCAGTACTTC | CASSLNRESWWYEQYF
TRBJ2-3 | NA | NA | 14 | TRBV18 | TGTGCCAGCTCCGACGTAGCTCTCACAGATACGCAGTATTTT | CASSDVALTDTQYF
TRBJ1-1 | NA | NA | 18 | TRBV7-2 | TGTGCCAGCAGCTCATCCGGGACACCTTCCGTCATGAACACTGAAGCTTTCTTT | CASSSSGTPSVMNTEAFF
TRBJ2-7 | TRBD2 | NA | 16 | TRBV15 | TGTGCCACCAGCAGAGATCCGACTAGCGGGAGGGGGGAGCAGTACTTC | CATSRDPTSGRGEQYF
TRBJ1-3 | NA | few | 17 | TRBV7-9 | TGTGCCAGCAGCCCGCCCCTGATTACAGGGCGAGGAAACACCATATATTTT | CASSPPLITGRGNTIYF
TRBJ1-2 | NA | NA | 12 | TRBV12-3/TRBV12-4 | TGTGCCAGCGCTAGGGGCCCCTATGGCTACACCTTC | CASARGPYGYTF
TRBJ1-5 | TRBD1 | NA | 14 | TRBV19 | TGTGCCAGTAGTGGGACAGGGAACAATCAGCCCCAGCATTTT | CASSGTGNNQPQHF
TRBJ2-7 | TRBD1 | NA | 14 | TRBV30 | TGTGCCTATAGGACCGGGACAGGGGTTAAGGAGCAGTACTTC | CAYRTGTGVKEQYF
TRBJ2-2 | NA | NA | 12 | TRBV6-5 | TGTGCCAGTGAGCTAGCGTCCGGGGAGCTGTTTTTT | CASELASGELFF
TRBJ1-4 | NA | NA | 17 | TRBV4-1 | TGCGCCAGCAGCCCCCCCCGCGGCACAACCCCGGGGGAAAAACTGTTTTTT | CASSPPRGTTPGEKLFF
TRBJ2-7 | NA | once | 14 | TRBV7-2 | TGTGCCAGCAGGCCGGGACAAAGCTCCTACGAGCAGTACTTC | CASRPGQSSYEQYF
TRBJ1-5 | NA | NA | 16 | TRBV18 | TGTGCCAGCTCACCAAACCCTGCCAGTTTAAATCAGCCCCAGCATTTT | CASSPNPASLNQPQHF
TRBJ2-7 | TRBD1 | few | 13 | TRBV7-2 | TGTGCCAGCAGCCCGAGGGGGCCCTACGAGCAGTACTTC | CASSPRGPYEQYF
TRBJ2-7 | TRBD1 | few | 13 | TRBV6-5 | TGTGCCAGCAACCGGGACAGCTCCTACGAGCAGTACTTC | CASNRDSSYEQYF
TRBJ1-1 | NA | NA | 13 | TRBV10-3 | TGTGCCATCAGCAGGGTCGGGAACACTGAAGCTTTCTTT | CAISRVGNTEAFF
TRBJ1-4 | NA | NA | 14 | TRBV5-3 | TGTGCCAGAAGCTTGGACCCGTACTATGAAAAACTGTTTTTT | CARSLDPYYEKLFF
TRBJ1-2 | NA | NA | 14 | TRBV5-1 | TGCGCCAGCAGCTTGGCGACAGGCGCCTATGGCTACACCTTC | CASSLATGAYGYTF
TRBJ2-1 | TRBD2 | NA | 13 | TRBV11-2 | TGTGCCAGCAGCATTATACTAGCGGACGAGCAGTTCTTC | CASSIILADEQFF
TRBJ1-5 | NA | NA | 14 | TRBV2 | TGTGCCAGCAGTGTCGGGGGTAATATGAAGCCCCAGCATTTT | CASSVGGNMKPQHF
TRBJ1-1 | NA | few | 14 | TRBV4-1 | TGCGCCAGCAGCCAGCCCATAAGAGGATCGCGAGCTTTCTTT | CASSQPIRGSRAFF
TRBJ2-2 | NA | NA | 15 | TRBV19 | TGTGCCAGTAGTATACAGGGCTACGGCACCGGGGAGCTGTTTTTT | CASSIQGYGTGELFF
TRBJ2-3 | NA | NA | 10 | TRBV20-1 | TGCAGTGCTAGCCAGGATACGCAGTATTTT | CSASQDTQYF
TRBJ1-1 | NA | NA | 13 | TRBV6-5 | TGTGCCAGCAGTTCCCGGGAGGGCACTGAAGCTTTCTTT | CASSSREGTEAFF
TRBJ2-7 | TRBD1 | NA | 16 | TRBV4-2 | TGTGCCAGCAGTTATCCTTCCGGACAGGGGACATCCGAGCAGTACTTC | CASSYPSGQGTSEQYF
TRBJ2-1 | NA | NA | 12 | TRBV20-1 | TGCAGTGCTAGTCTAGCAGTCGATGAGCAGTTCTTC | CSASLAVDEQFF
TRBJ2-5 | TRBD2 | once | 17 | TRBV3-1/TRBV3-2 | TGTGCCAGCAGCAGATCCGGGACTAGCGGGGCCTGGGGGACCCAGTACTTC | CASSRSGTSGAWGTQYF
TRBJ1-1 | NA | NA | 15 | TRBV12-5 | TGTGCTAGTGGTTCCCCCGGGAGTGTGAACACTGAAGCTTTCTTT | CASGSPGSVNTEAFF
TRBJ1-1 | TRBD1 | NA | 13 | TRBV9 | TGTGCCAGCAGCCCCGAGGGGGCCACTGAAGCTTTCTTT | CASSPEGATEAFF
TRBJ1-2 | NA | NA | 11 | TRBV12-3/TRBV12-4 | TGTGCCAGCGGTCGGAGCTATGGCTACACCTTC | CASGRSYGYTF